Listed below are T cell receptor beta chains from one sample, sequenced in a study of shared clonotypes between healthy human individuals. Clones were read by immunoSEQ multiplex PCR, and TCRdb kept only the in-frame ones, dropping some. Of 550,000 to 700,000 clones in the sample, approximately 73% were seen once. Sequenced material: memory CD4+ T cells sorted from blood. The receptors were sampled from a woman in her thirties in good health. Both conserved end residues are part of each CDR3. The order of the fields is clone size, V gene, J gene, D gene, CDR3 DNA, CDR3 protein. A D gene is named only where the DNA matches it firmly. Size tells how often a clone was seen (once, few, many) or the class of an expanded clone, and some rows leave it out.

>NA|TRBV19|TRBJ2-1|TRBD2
TGTGCCAGTAGGAGGACTAGCGGGAGGGCAAATGAGCAGTTCTTC
CASRRTSGRANEQFF
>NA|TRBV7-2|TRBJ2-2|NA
TGTGCCAGCAGCTTCGGGGACGTGAAGACCGGGGAGCTGTTTTTT
CASSFGDVKTGELFF
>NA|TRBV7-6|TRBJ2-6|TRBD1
TGTGCCAGCAGAGGACAGGGGACAGGGGCCAACGTCCTGACTTTC
CASRGQGTGANVLTF
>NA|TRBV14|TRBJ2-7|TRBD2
TGTGCCAGCAGCCTCGGGAGGGGCTCCTACGAGCAGTACTTC
CASSLGRGSYEQYF
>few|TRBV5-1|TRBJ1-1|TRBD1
TGCGCCAGCAGCCCCGGACAGGGTAGGACCACTGAAGCTTTCTTT
CASSPGQGRTTEAFF
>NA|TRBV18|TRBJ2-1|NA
TGTGCCAGCTCACCACGAGTTAGCAGCTCCTACAATGAGCAGTTCTTC
CASSPRVSSSYNEQFF
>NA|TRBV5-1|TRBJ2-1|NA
TGCGCCTCCCACTCGGGGGCCTACAATGAGCAGTTCTTC
CASHSGAYNEQFF
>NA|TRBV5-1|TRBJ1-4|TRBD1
TGCGCCAGCAGCTTGGGGGACAGGGACTCGGGAAAACTGTTTTTT
CASSLGDRDSGKLFF
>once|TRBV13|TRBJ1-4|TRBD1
TGTGCCAGCAGCTCGACAGGGGGAAATGAAAAACTGTTTTTT
CASSSTGGNEKLFF
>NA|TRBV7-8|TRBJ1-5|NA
TGTGCCAGCAGCTTTTTGGACAGCAATCAGCCCCAGCATTTT
CASSFLDSNQPQHF
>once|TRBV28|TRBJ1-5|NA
TGTGCCAGCAGTCCAACAGCAAATCAGCCCCAGCATTTT
CASSPTANQPQHF
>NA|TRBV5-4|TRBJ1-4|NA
TGTGCCAGCTCTGCATTATCGGGGCGGGATTTTAGGGAAAAACTGTTTTTT
CASSALSGRDFREKLFF
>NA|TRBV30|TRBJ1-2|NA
TGTGCCTGGACCGGCCCCCGGGGGGGCGGGGTAAATGGCTACACCTTC
CAWTGPRGGGVNGYTF
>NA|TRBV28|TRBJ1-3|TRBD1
TGTGCCAGCGGTACTACAGGGGCTTTTGGAAACACCATATATTTT
CASGTTGAFGNTIYF
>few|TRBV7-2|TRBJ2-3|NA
TGTGCCAGCAGGGTAGAGTACACAGATACGCAGTATTTT
CASRVEYTDTQYF
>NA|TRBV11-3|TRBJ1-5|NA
TGTGCCAGCAGCTCACAGGGATTCCAGCCCCAGCATTTT
CASSSQGFQPQHF
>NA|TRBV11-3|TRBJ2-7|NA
TGTGCCAGCAGCTTGTTGACTGACTACGAGCAGTACTTC
CASSLLTDYEQYF
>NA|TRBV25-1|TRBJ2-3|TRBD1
TGTGCCAGCAGAGGACAGGGGGGCACAGATACGCAGTATTTT
CASRGQGGTDTQYF
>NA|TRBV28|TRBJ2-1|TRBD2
TGTGCCAGCAGCCCGTGGACTAGCGGGGCAAATGAGCAGTTCTTC
CASSPWTSGANEQFF
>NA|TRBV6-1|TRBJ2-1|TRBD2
TGTGCCAGCGGTGGGACTAGCGGGACCGATGAGCAGTTCTTC
CASGGTSGTDEQFF
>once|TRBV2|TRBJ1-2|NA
TGTGCCAGCAGTCCTAATCTTCAACTCACCTACTATGGCTACACCTTC
CASSPNLQLTYYGYTF
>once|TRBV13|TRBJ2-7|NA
TGTGCCAGCAGCTTGCCCACGCGAGCCTACGAGCAGTACTTC
CASSLPTRAYEQYF
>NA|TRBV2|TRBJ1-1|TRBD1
TGTGCCAGCAGTAAGGAGACAGGGCTTCGGAACACTGAAGCTTTCTTT
CASSKETGLRNTEAFF
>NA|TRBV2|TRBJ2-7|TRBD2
TGTGCCAGCACCCTAACAGTAGCGGGAGCCTACGAGCAGTACTTC
CASTLTVAGAYEQYF
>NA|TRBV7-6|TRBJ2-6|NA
TGTGCCAGCAGCTCGCTACAGGGCCGCTCTGGGGCCAACGTCCTGACTTTC
CASSSLQGRSGANVLTF
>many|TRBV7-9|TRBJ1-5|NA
TGTGCCAGCAGCTTAGGAGGGTTTGATCAGCCCCAGCATTTT
CASSLGGFDQPQHF
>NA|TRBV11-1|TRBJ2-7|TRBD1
TGTGCCAGCAGCCCGGGACAGAGAGCCTACGAGCAGTACTTC
CASSPGQRAYEQYF
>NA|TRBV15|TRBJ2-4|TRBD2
TGTGCCACCAGCAGAGATCGCGGTAGCGGGATGCCCCGGTACTTC
CATSRDRGSGMPRYF
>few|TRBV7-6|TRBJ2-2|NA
TGTGCCAGCAGCTGGACAGCCCTGAACACCGGGGAGCTGTTTTTT
CASSWTALNTGELFF
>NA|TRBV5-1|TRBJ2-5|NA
TGCGCCAGCAGCTTCGGGGGGCAACAAGAGACCCAGTACTTC
CASSFGGQQETQYF
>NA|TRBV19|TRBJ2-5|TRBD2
TGTGCCAGTGCCGCGTGGGAGGGCCGTGGAGAGACCCAGTACTTC
CASAAWEGRGETQYF
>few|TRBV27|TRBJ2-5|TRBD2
TGTGCCAGCAGTTTAGTACCAGACGTCGGGAGGCGCCGGGGGACCCAGTACTTC
CASSLVPDVGRRRGTQYF
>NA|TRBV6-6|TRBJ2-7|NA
TGTGCCAGCAGTTACTCCGAGGGGGGCGAGCAGTACTTC
CASSYSEGGEQYF
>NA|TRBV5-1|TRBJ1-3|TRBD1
TGCGCCAGCAGCCACGGGACAGACTCTGGAAACACCATATATTTT
CASSHGTDSGNTIYF
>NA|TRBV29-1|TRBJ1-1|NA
TGCAGCGTTGTGGCCGGGAACACTGAAGCTTTCTTT
CSVVAGNTEAFF
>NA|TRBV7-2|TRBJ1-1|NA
TGTGCCAGCAGCTTAGCAGGGGGTGGGACTGAAGCTTTCTTT
CASSLAGGGTEAFF
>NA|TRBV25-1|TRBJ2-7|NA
TGTGCCAGCAGTGAATATAGGTACGGGGCTCTAGCCTACGAGCAGTACTTC
CASSEYRYGALAYEQYF
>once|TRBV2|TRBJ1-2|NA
TGTGCCAGCAGTGATAACGGCAGTAACTATGGCTACACCTTC
CASSDNGSNYGYTF
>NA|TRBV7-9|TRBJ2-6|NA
TGTGCCAGCAGCTTAGCGGCAGCCTCCTCTGGGGCCAACGTCCTGACTTTC
CASSLAAASSGANVLTF
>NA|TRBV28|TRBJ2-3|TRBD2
TGTGCCAGCAGTTTATCTAGCGGGGGAAGTACGCAGTATTTT
CASSLSSGGSTQYF
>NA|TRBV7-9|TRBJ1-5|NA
TGTGCCAGCACCGTAGACAGTAATGAGCCCCAGCATTTT
CASTVDSNEPQHF
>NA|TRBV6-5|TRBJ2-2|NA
TGTGCCAGCAGGGCAGGGTGGAACACCGGGGAGCTGTTTTTT
CASRAGWNTGELFF
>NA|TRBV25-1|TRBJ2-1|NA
TGTGCCAGCAGTGAAAACAGGGGGGGATACAATGAGCAGTTCTTC
CASSENRGGYNEQFF
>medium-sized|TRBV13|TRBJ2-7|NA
TGTGCCAGCAGCCCGATTCCGGGACAGGGAACTTGGCGGGAGGGAGGCTACGAGCAGTACTTC
CASSPIPGQGTWREGGYEQYF
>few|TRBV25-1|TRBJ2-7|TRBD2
TGTGCCAGCAGTGTAGCGGGAGGGCCTAACGAGCAGTACTTC
CASSVAGGPNEQYF
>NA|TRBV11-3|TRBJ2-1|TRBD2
TGTGCCAGCAGCTTAGCGACTAGCGGTGAGCAGTTCTTC
CASSLATSGEQFF